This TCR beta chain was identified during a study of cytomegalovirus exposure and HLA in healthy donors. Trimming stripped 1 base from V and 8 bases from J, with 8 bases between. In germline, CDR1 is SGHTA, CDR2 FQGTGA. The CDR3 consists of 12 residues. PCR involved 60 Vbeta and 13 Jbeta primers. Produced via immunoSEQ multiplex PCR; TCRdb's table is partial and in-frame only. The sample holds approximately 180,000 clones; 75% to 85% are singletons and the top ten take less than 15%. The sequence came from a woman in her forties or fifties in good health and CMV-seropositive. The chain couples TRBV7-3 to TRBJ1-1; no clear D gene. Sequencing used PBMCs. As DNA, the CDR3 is TGTGCCAGCAGCTTAAAGGGCGGGGAAGCTTTCTTT. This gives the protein CASSLKGGEAFF.